The rows below give T cell receptor beta chains drawn from one sample of a study of blood T cell repertoires in COVID-19. Using immunoSEQ multiplex PCR, the repertoire was profiled, and TCRdb retains in-frame clones only, with some absent. The sample includes 130,000 to 150,000 clones, 75% to 90% seen only once; the top ten take just over 3%. Sequenced sample: peripheral blood. These receptors all stem from an older woman with active COVID-19. CDR3s include the opening cysteine and the closing phenylalanine or tryptophan. A D gene is named only where the DNA matches it firmly.

j_call | v_call | d_call | cdr3_aa | cdr3_nt
TRBJ1-5 | TRBV18 | - | CASSPQGYQPQHF | TGTGCCAGCTCACCTCAGGGGTATCAGCCCCAGCATTTT
TRBJ2-1 | TRBV5-1 | TRBD2 | CASSLASGLAGGEQFF | TGCGCCAGCAGCTTGGCGTCGGGACTAGCGGGAGGTGAGCAGTTCTTC
TRBJ1-2 | TRBV5-4 | - | CASSRQGGEFANYGYTF | TGTGCCAGCAGCCGCCAAGGGGGGGAATTCGCTAACTATGGCTACACCTTC
TRBJ1-6 | TRBV18 | - | CASSRGDSPLHF | TGTGCCAGCTCACGGGGGGATTCACCCCTCCACTTT
TRBJ2-7 | TRBV4-1 | TRBD2 | CASSYRLAGDEQYF | TGCGCCAGCAGCTATCGACTAGCGGGAGACGAGCAGTACTTC
TRBJ2-5 | TRBV5-6 | - | CASSLLSIRLAVTETQYF | TGTGCCAGCAGCTTGTTGTCAATAAGACTGGCAGTTACAGAGACCCAGTACTTC
TRBJ2-7 | TRBV7-2 | TRBD2 | CASSPRGLDEQYF | TGTGCCAGCAGCCCAAGGGGACTAGACGAGCAGTACTTC
TRBJ2-7 | TRBV28 | - | CASSSQGRYEQYF | TGTGCCAGCAGTTCCCAGGGGCGCTACGAGCAGTACTTC
TRBJ1-5 | TRBV2 | - | CASSPRTGGNQPQHF | TGTGCCAGCAGCCCCAGGACGGGGGGCAATCAGCCCCAGCATTTT
TRBJ2-5 | TRBV5-4 | - | CASSLGQQETQYF | TGTGCCAGCAGCTTGGGACAGCAAGAGACCCAGTACTTC
TRBJ1-2 | TRBV28 | - | CASSLGGTHEGYTF | TGTGCCAGCAGTTTAGGGGGCACACACGAGGGCTACACCTTC
TRBJ2-1 | TRBV6-1 | TRBD2 | CASSEATRRGGQFF | TGTGCCAGCAGTGAAGCGACCCGTCGGGGGGGGCAGTTCTTC
TRBJ1-4 | TRBV4-3 | - | CASSPVGGEKLFF | TGCGCCAGCAGCCCGGTCGGGGGTGAAAAACTGTTTTTT
TRBJ1-4 | TRBV18 | TRBD1 | CASSNTRGQAATNEKLFF | TGTGCCAGCTCAAACACGAGGGGACAGGCGGCAACTAATGAAAAACTGTTTTTT
TRBJ2-2 | TRBV18 | - | CASSPLRTDITGELFF | TGTGCCAGCTCACCACTCCGGACAGATATCACCGGGGAGCTGTTTTTT
TRBJ2-2 | TRBV29-1 | - | CSVDRVGDTGELFF | TGCAGCGTTGATAGGGTAGGGGACACCGGGGAGCTGTTTTTT
TRBJ2-7 | TRBV10-3 | - | CAISADRITLYEQYF | TGTGCCATCAGTGCCGACAGGATAACCTTATACGAGCAGTACTTC
TRBJ2-5 | TRBV28 | TRBD2 | CASSLRILAGRGETQYF | TGTGCCAGCAGTTTACGGATACTAGCGGGCCGGGGGGAGACCCAGTACTTC
TRBJ2-5 | TRBV28 | - | CASRETGVETQYF | TGTGCCAGCAGGGAAACAGGCGTGGAGACCCAGTACTTC
TRBJ1-1 | TRBV28 | TRBD1 | CASSRTGLVTEAFF | TGTGCCAGCAGTCGGACAGGGCTGGTCACTGAAGCTTTCTTT
TRBJ2-3 | TRBV29-1 | TRBD2 | CSVEAGLAGAGRVTQYF | TGCAGCGTTGAAGCCGGACTAGCGGGAGCTGGACGGGTTACGCAGTATTTT
TRBJ1-2 | TRBV20-1 | TRBD1 | CSATGSYGYTF | TGCAGTGCGACAGGGAGTTATGGCTACACCTTC
TRBJ2-1 | TRBV19 | - | CASRGEAYNEQFF | TGTGCCAGTAGAGGGGAGGCCTACAATGAGCAGTTCTTC
TRBJ2-5 | TRBV7-2 | - | CASSWVAEETQYF | TGTGCCAGCAGTTGGGTAGCGGAAGAGACCCAGTACTTC
TRBJ2-7 | TRBV30 | - | CAWSVGWPGNEQYF | TGTGCCTGGAGTGTAGGGTGGCCGGGGAACGAGCAGTACTTC
TRBJ2-1 | TRBV27 | TRBD1 | CASRSTGGSQFF | TGTGCCAGCAGGTCAACAGGGGGCTCGCAGTTCTTC
TRBJ1-1 | TRBV12-3/TRBV12-4 | - | CASSLRGGEAFF | TGTGCCAGCAGTTTAAGGGGAGGTGAAGCTTTCTTT
TRBJ2-1 | TRBV5-4 | TRBD2 | CASSGGLAGASYNEQFF | TGTGCCAGCAGCGGGGGACTAGCGGGAGCGTCCTACAATGAGCAGTTCTTC
TRBJ2-7 | TRBV7-2 | TRBD2 | CASSPQGLGYEQYF | TGTGCCAGCAGCCCCCAGGGACTAGGCTACGAGCAGTACTTC
TRBJ2-5 | TRBV5-8 | - | CASSLVGRSQETQYF | TGTGCCAGCAGCTTGGTCGGCAGGTCTCAGGAGACCCAGTACTTC
TRBJ1-1 | TRBV18 | TRBD1 | CASSRGQGVTEAFF | TGTGCCAGCTCGCGGGGACAGGGGGTCACTGAAGCTTTCTTT
TRBJ1-1 | TRBV12-3/TRBV12-4 | - | CASSFFKNTEAFF | TGTGCCAGCAGTTTTTTTAAGAACACTGAAGCTTTCTTT
TRBJ2-7 | TRBV5-4 | - | CASSTEQGSYEQYF | TGTGCCAGCAGCACCGAACAGGGATCCTACGAGCAGTACTTC
TRBJ2-6 | TRBV10-3 | TRBD1 | CAISELPGQTTSGANVLTF | TGTGCCATCAGTGAGTTGCCGGGACAGACGACCTCTGGGGCCAACGTCCTGACTTTC
TRBJ1-1 | TRBV2 | TRBD1 | CASRPGQGSRNTEAFF | TGTGCCAGCCGCCCCGGACAGGGGAGTAGGAACACTGAAGCTTTCTTT
TRBJ1-2 | TRBV27 | - | CASSRGNSYGYTF | TGTGCCAGCAGTCGCGGGAATAGCTATGGCTACACCTTC
TRBJ1-2 | TRBV28 | TRBD1 | CASSQATGVGYGYTF | TGTGCCAGCAGTCAGGCTACAGGGGTGGGCTATGGCTACACCTTC
TRBJ2-1 | TRBV7-6 | TRBD2 | CASSLEASGFEYNEQFF | TGTGCCAGCAGCTTAGAAGCTAGCGGGTTTGAATACAATGAGCAGTTCTTC
TRBJ2-5 | TRBV28 | TRBD1 | CASSKGAIGETQYF | TGTGCCAGCAGTAAGGGGGCGATCGGAGAGACCCAGTACTTC
TRBJ2-5 | TRBV19 | - | CRRQETQYF | TGTCGTAGACAAGAGACCCAGTACTTC
TRBJ2-5 | TRBV5-1 | TRBD2 | CASGIVGGEETQYF | TGCGCCAGCGGGATCGTGGGAGGGGAGGAGACCCAGTACTTC
TRBJ1-3 | TRBV28 | - | CASRGDRVLSGNTIYF | TGTGCCAGCAGGGGTGACAGAGTTCTCTCTGGAAACACCATATATTTT